The 28 T cell receptor beta chains given below trace back to one sample, sequenced in a study of glioma-infiltrating T cells after dendritic cell vaccination (dated by TCRdb to 2016 to 2017). Reading the label with the study, this specimen's time point is: after dendritic cell vaccination, including at tumor progression/relapse. The library was produced with the immunoSEQ multiplex PCR assay. This is the immuneACCESS table as TCRdb keeps it, with only in-frame sequences that have V and J called. A part of the clones is gone; compared with another copy, unresolved V genes explain less than half, and the rest is unexplained. The sample data list 99,000 or so clones, and more than 70% of these were observed just once. The ten largest clones capture approximately 5.5% of the sample. The sequenced sample was blood, obtained after dendritic cell vaccination. The receptors stem from a human donor with glioblastoma.

V gene TRBV2 combines with J gene TRBJ1-1; a possible D gene is TRBD1 (6 bases). Germline V lookup: CDR1 SNHLY, CDR2 FYNNEI. Trimming took 5 bases from V and 2 from J, leaving 12 bases between them. The CDR3 covers 14 residues. In DNA form, the CDR3 reads TGTGCCAGCAGTCCCAGACAGGATAACACTGAAGCTTTCTTT. Residues: CASSPRQDNTEAFF.

V gene TRBV5-1 combines with J gene TRBJ2-1, with TRBD2 matching over 8 bases. Trimming removed 4 bases from V and 4 bases from J; junction bases left unmatched: 10. Germline loops: CDR1 SGHRS, CDR2 YFSETQ. This CDR3 contains 16 residues. DNA of the CDR3: TGCGCCAGCAGCCCCATCGGAACTAGCGGTTACAATGAGCAGTTCTTC. The encoded protein is CASSPIGTSGYNEQFF.

The J gene is TRBJ2-7, the V gene TRBV5-6; D is uncertain. CDR1 SGHDT and CDR2 YYEEEE come from the germline V gene. The CDR3 is made up of 15 amino acids. V was clipped by 1 base and J by 3 bases, with 14 bases between them. Here the CDR3 reads CASSLWWSPNYEQYF. DNA for the CDR3: TGTGCCAGCAGCTTGTGGTGGTCTCCTAACTACGAGCAGTACTTC.

This clone turned up a few times. The rearrangement uses TRBV4-1 and TRBJ2-7; D is ambiguous. This CDR3 has 13 residues. CDR1 MGHRA and CDR2 YSYEKL come from the germline V gene. The V and J ends lost 2 bases and 4 bases respectively, with 9 bases between them. The CDR3 DNA follows: TGCGCCAGCAGCCAAATCATCAGATACGAGCAGTACTTC. It yields the protein CASSQIIRYEQYF.

V is TRBV27 and J is TRBJ1-2; D uncertain. CDR1 is MNHEY and CDR2 is SMNVEV in the germline V gene (reference sequence). The CDR3 has 13 residues. V gave up 6 bases and J gave up 3 bases, with 11 bases separating them. CDR3 protein: CASSPTNYYGYTF. The CDR3 DNA sequence: TGTGCCAGCAGCCCGACAAATTACTATGGCTACACCTTC.

The genes are TRBV6-4 and TRBJ2-2; D not certain. Germline assignment: CDR1 MRHNA and CDR2 SNTAGT. This CDR3 spans 18 amino acids. The V and J ends lost 2 bases and 0 bases respectively, with 16 bases between them. CDR3 region: CASSDRPRSLANTGELFF. The CDR3 nucleotides read TGTGCCAGCAGTGACAGGCCCAGAAGCCTAGCGAACACCGGGGAGCTGTTTTTT.

The chain employs TRBV6-5 and TRBJ2-1; TRBD1 matches at 10 bases. The V gene's germline CDR1 is MNHEY and CDR2 SVGAGI. J lost 11 bases, V lost 4 bases, and 14 bases had no gene match. The CDR3 runs 16 residues. The CDR3 DNA reads as TGTGCCAGCAGTTTCGAAGGGACAGGGGTAAACGGGAAGCAGTTCTTC. As protein: CASSFEGTGVNGKQFF.

J is TRBJ1-5 and V is TRBV19, with TRBD1 matching over 7 bases. The CDR3 covers 13 residues. The V and J ends lost 5 bases and 2 bases, in that order; junction bases with no gene match: 0. The germline V gene has CDR1 LNHDA and CDR2 SQIVND (reference sequence). CDR3 nucleotides: TGTGCCAGTAGTGGGACAGGCAATCAGCCCCAGCATTTT. This translates into CASSGTGNQPQHF.

The chain carries TRBV10-3 and TRBJ1-5; D gene uncertain. The V and J ends lost 11 bases and 3 bases respectively, with 11 bases between them. Germline CDR1 reads ENHRY; CDR2 reads SYGVKD. CDR3 length: 12 residues. The CDR3, as DNA: TGTGCCCATCGCGAGCCCAATCAGCCCCAGCATTTT. Amino acids: CAHREPNQPQHF.

The genes are TRBV28 and TRBJ2-5; possible D gene TRBD1, 6 bases. V lost 4 bases, J lost 5 bases, and 17 bases lay in between. Germline CDR1 and CDR2: MDHEN and SYDVKM. The CDR3 extends over 15 amino acids. The CDR3 nucleotides read TGTGCCAGCAGTTCACCCTCACAGGGTATCGAGACCCAGTACTTC. This codes for CASSSPSQGIETQYF.

The CDR3, as DNA: TGTGCCAGCAGCTTGACAGATTCTAACTATGGCTACACCTTC. It yields the protein CASSLTDSNYGYTF. The V call is TRBV11-1, the J call TRBJ1-2; D may be TRBD1 (5 bases). The CDR3 loop spans 14 amino acids. Germline CDR1 and CDR2: SGHAT and FQDESV (reference sequence). V gave up 3 bases and J gave up 0 bases, with 8 bases separating them.

This rearrangement joins TRBV30 to TRBJ2-7; TRBD2 is a possible D gene (6 bases). V was shortened by 2 bases and J by 2 bases, with 13 bases between the two germline ends. Germline V gene data show CDR1 as GTSNPN and CDR2 as SVGIG (reference sequence). The CDR3 contains 14 residues. The CDR3 DNA is TGTGCCTGGAGTCATCAAGCGGGCGCCTACGAGCAGTACTTC. Translating gives CAWSHQAGAYEQYF. Looking up the rest from reference TRBV30 and TRBJ2-7 gives the full variable domain: SQTIHQWPATLVQPVGSPLSLECTVEGTSNPNLYWYRQAAGRGLQLLFYSVGIGQISSEVPQNLSASRPQDRQFILSSKKLLLSDSGFYLCAWSHQAGAYEQYFGPGTRLTVT.

A note on this clone: Other DNA sequences of this sample code for an identical CDR3. The V and J genes are TRBV5-1 and TRBJ1-5; D not resolved. Germline V CDR1 and CDR2: SGHRS, YFSETQ. V lost 0 bases to trimming and J lost 1 base, with 8 bases between them. The CDR3 is 15 residues long. The CDR3 nucleotides are TGCGCCAGCAGCTTGGATGCGGGGAGCAATCAGCCCCAGCATTTT. The encoded protein is CASSLDAGSNQPQHF.

The V call is TRBV6-5, the J call TRBJ1-4; 8 positions agree with TRBD1. V gave up 3 bases and J gave up 2 bases; unmatched junction bases: 5. The CDR3 loop spans 16 amino acids. Germline assignment: CDR1 MNHEY and CDR2 SVGAGI. The CDR3 bases are TGTGCCAGCAGTTATGGGCAGGGGGCTACTAATGAAAAACTGTTTTTT. This gives the protein CASSYGQGATNEKLFF.

As DNA, the CDR3 is TGTGCCAGCAGTTTATTAGCGGGGGGCACCTACAATGAGCAGTTCTTC. The encoded protein is CASSLLAGGTYNEQFF. V is TRBV27 and J is TRBJ2-1, with 10 bases identical to TRBD2. Germline trimming cut 1 base from V and 2 bases from J; bases unmatched to any gene: 2. Germline CDR1 reads MNHEY; CDR2 reads SMNVEV (reference sequence). This CDR3 is built from 16 residues.

This clone occurred a few times. The chain recombines TRBV28 with TRBJ2-3; 8 positions match TRBD2. Trimming cost V 2 bases and J 2 bases; bases outside gene matches: 3. The length of the CDR3 is 15 residues. The germline V gene encodes CDR1 MDHEN and CDR2 SYDVKM. CDR3 sequence: CASSLPSGLTDTQYF. CDR3 coding DNA: TGTGCCAGCAGTTTACCTAGCGGGCTCACAGATACGCAGTATTTT.

V is TRBV28 and J is TRBJ1-1; D remains ambiguous. This CDR3 is built from 16 residues. V was cut by 1 base and J by 3 bases, with 15 bases left in between. Germline V lookup: CDR1 MDHEN, CDR2 SYDVKM. CDR3 protein: CASSLFAGPGDTEAFF. DNA of the CDR3: TGTGCCAGCAGTTTATTCGCAGGCCCCGGGGACACTGAAGCTTTCTTT.

The J gene is TRBJ1-1, the V gene TRBV5-1; the match to TRBD1 covers 7 bases. The CDR3 runs 14 residues. Trimming cost V 4 bases and J 1 base; bases outside gene matches: 4. Germline V gives CDR1 SGHRS, CDR2 YFSETQ. CDR3 region: CASSGRTGNTEAFF. The CDR3 DNA follows: TGCGCCAGCAGCGGGAGGACAGGGAACACTGAAGCTTTCTTT.

V and J are TRBV4-2 and TRBJ1-1; possibly TRBD1 for D (5 bases). The CDR3 is 14 amino acids. With 0 bases removed from V and 10 bases from J, the gap between germline ends came to 15 bases. In germline, CDR1 is LGHNA, CDR2 YNFKEQ. As DNA, the CDR3 is TGTGCCAGCAGCCAAGAAACGGGGGGGAGAAGAGCTTTCTTT. Protein: CASSQETGGRRAFF.

The chain has TRBV19 and TRBJ2-2; 7 positions agree with TRBD2. The CDR3 extends over 14 amino acids. The ends lost 6 bases at V and 1 base at J; junction bases unmatched: 2. Per germline, CDR1 LNHDA and CDR2 SQIVND (reference sequence). The CDR3, as DNA: TGTGCCAGTAGGCAGCGGGGGAACACCGGGGAGCTGTTTTTT. This sequence encodes CASRQRGNTGELFF.

The V gene is TRBV19, the J gene TRBJ1-2; 8 bases match TRBD1. Trimming cost V 7 bases and J 7 bases; bases outside gene matches: 14. Germline lookup yields CDR1 LNHDA and CDR2 SQIVND (reference sequence). This CDR3 region has 15 residues. Here the CDR3 reads CASKQSGGAIGGYTF. Written as DNA, the CDR3 is TGTGCCAGTAAGCAGTCAGGGGGCGCGATTGGTGGCTACACCTTC.

The chain recombines TRBV7-9 with TRBJ2-1, with 12 bases matching TRBD2. CDR3 length: 19 amino acids. The J segment lost 4 bases and the V segment lost 0 bases, leaving 10 bases of the junction unmatched. CDR1 SEHNR and CDR2 FQNEAQ come from the germline V gene (reference sequence). In DNA form, the CDR3 reads TGTGCCAGCAGCTTAGCCCCGGGACTAGCGGGTTTCCGATACAATGAGCAGTTCTTC. As protein: CASSLAPGLAGFRYNEQFF.

This clone came up a few times. V gene TRBV4-1 combines with J gene TRBJ1-3; D remains unclear. The V end was cut by 3 bases, the J end by 9 bases, with 18 bases between. The CDR3 covers 15 residues. Germline CDR1 and CDR2: MGHRA and YSYEKL. CDR3 coding DNA: TGCGCCAGCAGCCAGGGAGAAGGCTTGGAACGCACCATATATTTT. It codes for CASSQGEGLERTIYF.

The chain employs TRBV6-1 and TRBJ2-5; TRBD1 aligns across 9 bases. With 0 bases clipped from V and 4 bases from J, the junction kept 6 bases outside the gene matches. From germline, CDR1 is MNHNS and CDR2 SASEGT. The CDR3 sequence is 16 residues long. CDR3 bases: TGTGCCAGCAGTGAAGCGCTGGGACAGGGACGAGAGACCCAGTACTTC. Translated: CASSEALGQGRETQYF.

The rearrangement links TRBV19 to TRBJ1-1; D gene uncertain. The germline V gene has CDR1 LNHDA and CDR2 SQIVND (reference sequence). Trimming took off 1 base at V and 0 bases at J, with 9 bases between the two ends. This CDR3 has 15 residues. The CDR3 loop is CASSIVGSMNTEAFF. CDR3 nucleotide sequence: TGTGCCAGTAGTATAGTGGGCAGCATGAACACTGAAGCTTTCTTT.

V and J are TRBV5-1 and TRBJ2-7, with D unresolved. Germline values: CDR1 SGHRS, CDR2 YFSETQ. V shed 2 bases and J shed 3 bases, with 15 bases lying between them. The CDR3 has 15 amino acids. The CDR3 region has the DNA TGCGCCAGCAGCTTAATGTCCGGGTTTAGCTACGAGCAGTACTTC. Translating it yields CASSLMSGFSYEQYF.

The chain joins TRBV6-1 to TRBJ2-7; a possible D gene is TRBD2 (6 bases). V was shortened by 6 bases and J by 1 base, with 10 bases between the two germline ends. This CDR3 contains 13 residues. Germline CDR1 and CDR2: MNHNS and SASEGT. CDR3 coding DNA: TGTGCCAGCAGCGAACGGGGGTCCTACGAGCAGTACTTC. This translates into CASSERGSYEQYF.

In regard to this clone: In the same sample, other DNA sequences code for this CDR3. The chain has TRBV18 and TRBJ2-7, with 9 nucleotides matching TRBD2. The length of the CDR3 is 13 residues. CDR1 and CDR2 from the germline V gene are KGHSH and LQKENI. Trimming removed 6 bases from V and 6 bases from J; junction bases left unmatched: 6. The CDR3 loop reads CASSPGTSREQYF. Written as DNA, the CDR3 is TGTGCCAGCTCCCCAGGGACTAGCCGCGAGCAGTACTTC.